The sequence of this T cell receptor beta chain was determined in a study of T-cell reconstitution after alpha-beta-depleted transplantation in children. The CDR3 contains 13 residues. Germline CDR1 is DFQATT and CDR2 is SNEGSKA (reference sequence). Trimming left V 5 bases short and J 3 bases short, with 12 bases between. Molecular barcoding with unique molecular identifiers was used for the TCRbeta library. MiXCR, applied by TCRdb to the PCR reads, yields one record per CDR3 protein. Found here are 500,000 to 600,000 distinct CDR3 sequences, 25% to 30% of them singletons; the top ten hold 30% to 45%. This clonotype was observed a few times. Its antigen is currently unknown. Findings of the study overall: High day-60 TCRbeta diversity in some patients came from surviving recipient T cells and thymic progenitors.

The sample here was PBMCs, taken before TCRalphabeta/CD19-depleted stem cell transplant. The TCR comes from a boy younger than two with Wiskott-Aldrich syndrome, due to receive a stem cell transplant. The chain joins TRBV20-1 to TRBJ2-3, with D perhaps TRBD2 (5 bases). This chain's CDR3 is CSAEERRTDTQYF. The CDR3 DNA is TGCAGTGCTGAGGAGAGGAGGACAGATACGCAGTATTTT.